This TCR beta chain was recovered during a study of cytomegalovirus exposure and HLA in healthy donors. Findings and limits, study-wide: In a later analysis, CMV-associated beta chains were mostly HLA-associated, it appeared.

Turning to this clone: Its antigen is as yet unknown.

The CDR3 runs 17 residues. Per germline, CDR1 SGHNT and CDR2 YENEEA. V was shortened by 1 base and J by 0 bases, with 16 bases between the two germline ends. The PCR was carried out with 60 Vbeta primers and 13 Jbeta primers. Sequenced by immunoSEQ multiplex PCR; TCRdb stores in-frame clones only, minus some. Among 60,000 to 70,000 clones listed, 60% to 70% were seen once. Sequences were obtained from PBMCs. The receptor was derived from a man in his forties in good health and CMV-seropositive. J is TRBJ2-7 and V is TRBV11-3; a weak D match, TRBD2 (5 bases). The chain's CDR3 is CASSLVGGRRYSYEQYF. CDR3 sequence (DNA): TGTGCCAGCAGCTTAGTCGGAGGAAGGCGATACTCCTACGAGCAGTACTTC.